This T cell receptor (beta chain) came from a study of HIV-infected children after antiretroviral therapy interruption. Across the whole study: Weeks 0, 48 and 150 were sampled under continuous treatment.

The TCR library was built from RNA with a 3' RACE protocol and unique molecular identifiers. TCRdb ran MiXCR on the 3' RACE reads and lists one entry per CDR3 protein. This sample has approximately 96,000 distinct CDR3 sequences, with 6% to 8.5% found just once. CDR3 length: 15 residues. V was pared by 0 bases and J by 1 base, with 8 bases between. Germline-derived CDR1 and CDR2 are SGHRS and YFSETQ. This clonotype was seen repeatedly, ten times or more. This sample's treatment: PENTA 11 planned treatment interruption arm or continuous ART arm. This chain joins TRBV5-1 and TRBJ1-5; D is unclear. Material: CD45RA+ CD4+ T cells from PBMCs, pooled from several time points, obtained from a donor given antiretroviral therapy, either interrupted or continuous. Subset here: naive CD4+ CD45RA+ CD45RO- T cells. The source is a pool of human donors with HIV. In DNA, the CDR3 is TGCGCCAGCAGCTTGGAGGGTGGCAGCAATCAGCCCCAGCATTTT. This encodes CASSLEGGSNQPQHF.